This T cell receptor beta chain was profiled in a study of blood T cell repertoires in COVID-19. Study as a whole: Sites across the United States, Italy and Spain contributed samples from acute and convalescent COVID-19. T cells, B-cell-depleted T cells, or PBMCs supplied cDNA or gDNA.

This CDR3 is built from 11 residues. Germline assignment: CDR1 SGHNT and CDR2 YYREEE (reference sequence). V was cut by 8 bases and J by 8 bases, with 13 bases left in between. As processed by the authors: Reference gene primer amplification in the assay estimated nucleated cell counts. Repertoires were generated with immunoSEQ multiplex PCR, while TCRdb's copy carries only in-frame clones and drops some. V and J calls and clone size follow that table, whereas D and trimming were derived from the DNA. Among 75,000 to 100,000 clones, 80% to 90% were seen once, and the ten largest hold 15% to 20%. The origin of this receptor is a human donor in a cohort sampled during active COVID-19. V is TRBV5-4 and J is TRBJ1-2; D unresolved. Sequenced material: peripheral blood. CDR3 region: CASANGRGYTF. The CDR3 bases are TGTGCCAGTGCGAATGGGAGAGGCTACACCTTC. Full variable domain (outside the CDR3, taken from reference TRBV5-4 and TRBJ1-2): ETGVTQSPTHLIKTRGQQVTLRCSSQSGHNTVSWYQQALGQGPQFIFQYYREEENGRGNFPPRFSGLQFPNYSSELNVNALELDDSALYLCASANGRGYTFGSGTRLTVV.